This TCR beta chain is from a study of blood T cell repertoires in COVID-19 (dated by TCRdb to 2018 to 2020). General notes on the study: Samples from collaborators originated in the United States, Italy and Spain and spanned both the acute and convalescent phases of COVID-19. The prospective study material was composed of cDNA or gDNA derived from T cells, B-cell-depleted T cells, or PBMCs. Subjects who had been exposed to COVID-19, were actively infected with it, or had recovered from it provided the deeply sampled blood TCRbeta repertoires that made up the dataset. A freely available public database, intended as a resource for researchers studying the immune response to SARS-CoV-2, is where the repertoires were released. Samples were obtained from the ongoing ImmuneRACE study (first 160 participants) and from over a thousand subjects provided by 6 global collaborators. The sample metadata nearly always contained a de-identified subject ID, COVID-19 status, age in years and sex. Where HLA class I and class II types were available, the types were taken from metadata supplied by the sample provider, not from assay-based typing.

What the authors observed across the whole study: Clinical and demographic metadata were provided uncurated, with the amount varying by source and participant.

TCRbeta CDR3 regions were amplified from genomic DNA by means of the immunoSEQ Assay, a bias-controlled multiplex PCR. The original pipeline was this. The number of nucleated cells in each sample was estimated from the amplification of reference gene primers within the assay. To quantify the absolute abundance of each unique TCRbeta CDR3 rearrangement, sequence reads were collapsed and filtered. For each sample, productive Simpson clonality was calculated by taking the square root of Simpson's diversity index across productive rearrangements. Held by TCRdb, this immuneACCESS table contains in-frame sequences only and omits some clones. Under half of the omission traces to an unresolved V gene where checked; the cause of the rest is unknown. Clone size and the V and J calls come from that table; the DNA yielded D and trimming. A total of 130,000 or so clones appear in this sample, around 89% of them only once. The ten top clones hold approximately 1.5% of the sample.

About this clone itself: Its target antigen remains unknown. No per-base quality is available; no much larger clone lies one base away.

Whole blood was collected in K2EDTA tubes by collaborating institutions according to the institutions' own protocols. For TCRbeta analysis, collaborator samples were shipped as frozen whole blood, as isolated PBMCs, or as DNA extracted from either sample type. Sequences were obtained from peripheral blood. The receptor was isolated from a human donor in a cohort sampled during active COVID-19.

CDR3 sequence: CSAPGQGRQFF. Here is the DNA: TGCAGTGCGCCCGGACAGGGAAGGCAGTTCTTC. The chain is encoded by TRBV20-1 joined to TRBJ2-1; 8 nucleotides in the junction match TRBD1. For this chain, trimming is 6 bases at the V end and 12 bases at the J end, and the number of junction bases without a gene match is 7. From cysteine to phenylalanine, the CDR3 is 11 amino acids long. The CDR3 DNA has 33 bases and is translated from base 1. The germline V gene (reference sequence) yields DFQATT for CDR1 and SNEGSKA for CDR2.